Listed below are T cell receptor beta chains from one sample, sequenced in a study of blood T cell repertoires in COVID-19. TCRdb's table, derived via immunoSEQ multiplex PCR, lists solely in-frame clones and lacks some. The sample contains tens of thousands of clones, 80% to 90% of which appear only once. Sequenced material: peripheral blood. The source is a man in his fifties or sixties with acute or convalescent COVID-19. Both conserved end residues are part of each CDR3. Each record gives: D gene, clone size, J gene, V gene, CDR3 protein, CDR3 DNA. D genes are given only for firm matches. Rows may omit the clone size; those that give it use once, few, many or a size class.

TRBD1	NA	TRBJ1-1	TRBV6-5	CASSRTGRNTEAFF	TGTGCCAGCAGTAGGACAGGGAGGAACACTGAAGCTTTCTTT
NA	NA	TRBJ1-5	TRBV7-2	CASSSGGGSNQPQHF	TGTGCCAGCAGTTCGGGGGGGGGAAGCAATCAGCCCCAGCATTTT
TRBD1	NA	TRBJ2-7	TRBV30	CAGVDRDSYEQYF	TGTGCCGGGGTCGACAGGGACTCCTACGAGCAGTACTTC
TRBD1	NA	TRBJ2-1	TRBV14	CASSQERGQGRNEQFF	TGTGCCAGCAGCCAAGAACGGGGACAGGGTCGCAATGAGCAGTTCTTC
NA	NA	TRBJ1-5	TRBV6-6	CASSQGFFKGPIQPQHF	TGTGCCAGCAGTCAGGGATTCTTCAAGGGGCCTATTCAGCCCCAGCATTTT
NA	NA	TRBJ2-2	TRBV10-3	CAISESFTGELFF	TGTGCCATCAGTGAGTCCTTCACCGGGGAGCTGTTTTTT
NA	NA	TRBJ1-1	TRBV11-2	CASSLPGNTEAFF	TGTGCCAGCAGCCTCCCCGGGAACACTGAAGCTTTCTTT
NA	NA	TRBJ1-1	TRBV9	CASSVDSLSIVFF	TGTGCCAGCAGCGTAGACAGCCTCAGTATTGTTTTCTTT
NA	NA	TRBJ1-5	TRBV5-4	CASTPRFPHQPQHF	TGTGCCAGCACGCCGCGCTTTCCTCATCAGCCCCAGCATTTT
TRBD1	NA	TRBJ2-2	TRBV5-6	CASSRDRGFGELFF	TGTGCCAGCAGCCGGGACAGGGGTTTCGGGGAGCTGTTTTTT
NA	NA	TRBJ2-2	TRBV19	CASRLDSLTGELFF	TGTGCCAGTCGACTCGACAGCCTCACCGGGGAGCTGTTTTTT
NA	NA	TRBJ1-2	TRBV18	CASSPLLENYGYTF	TGTGCCAGCTCACCACTTCTAGAGAACTATGGCTACACCTTC
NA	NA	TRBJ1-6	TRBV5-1	CASSLTVQGNNSPLHF	TGCGCCAGCAGCTTGACAGTCCAGGGAAATAATTCACCCCTCCACTTT
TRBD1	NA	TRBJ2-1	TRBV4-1	CASSQWDRGVDEQFF	TGCGCCAGCAGCCAGTGGGACAGGGGTGTTGATGAGCAGTTCTTC
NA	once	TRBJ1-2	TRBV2	CASTPDRPGHGYTF	TGTGCCAGCACCCCCGACAGGCCGGGGCACGGCTACACCTTC
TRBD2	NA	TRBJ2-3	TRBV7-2	CASSLELAGSDTQYF	TGTGCCAGCAGCTTAGAACTAGCGGGGAGCGATACGCAGTATTTT
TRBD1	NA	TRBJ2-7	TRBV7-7	CASSRAGGAYEQYF	TGTGCTAGCAGCCGGGCAGGGGGAGCCTACGAGCAGTACTTC
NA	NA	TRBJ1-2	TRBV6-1	CASSEPGGGYTF	TGTGCCAGCAGTGAACCTGGGGGGGGCTACACCTTC
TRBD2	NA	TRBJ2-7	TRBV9	CASSPSGGSYEQYF	TGTGCCAGCAGCCCGAGCGGGGGTTCCTACGAGCAGTACTTC
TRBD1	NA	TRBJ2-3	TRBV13	CASSLRTTGADTQYF	TGTGCCAGCAGCTTGCGTACTACAGGGGCAGATACGCAGTATTTT
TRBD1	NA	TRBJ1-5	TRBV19	CASRVAQGGNQPQHF	TGTGCCAGTAGAGTAGCACAGGGGGGCAATCAGCCCCAGCATTTT
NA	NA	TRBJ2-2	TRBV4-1	CASSPPLRGSNTGELFF	TGCGCCAGCAGCCCCCCTTTAAGGGGTTCGAACACCGGGGAGCTGTTTTTT
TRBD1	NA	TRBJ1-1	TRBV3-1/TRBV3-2	CASSPYRGAEAFF	TGTGCCAGCAGCCCATACAGGGGGGCTGAAGCTTTCTTT
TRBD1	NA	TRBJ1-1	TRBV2	CASRLTGGTEAFF	TGTGCCAGCAGATTGACAGGGGGCACTGAAGCTTTCTTT
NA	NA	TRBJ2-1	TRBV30	CAWTRGSNNEQFF	TGTGCCTGGACCAGGGGCTCGAACAATGAGCAGTTCTTC
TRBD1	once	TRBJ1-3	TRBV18	CASSPQSATGLSGNTIYF	TGTGCCAGCTCACCACAGAGCGCGACAGGGCTCTCTGGAAACACCATATATTTT
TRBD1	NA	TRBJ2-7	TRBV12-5	CASGLGSGTGAYEQYF	TGTGCTAGTGGTTTGGGATCCGGGACAGGGGCCTACGAGCAGTACTTC
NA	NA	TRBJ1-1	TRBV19	CASTVRGNTEAFF	TGTGCCAGTACCGTGCGGGGGAACACTGAAGCTTTCTTT
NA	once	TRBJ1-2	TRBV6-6	CASSSETGRRYGYTF	TGTGCCAGCAGTTCGGAGACAGGTCGGAGATATGGCTACACCTTC
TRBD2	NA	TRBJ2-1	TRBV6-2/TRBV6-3	CASSYVPAGFYNEQFF	TGTGCCAGCAGTTATGTTCCAGCGGGGTTTTACAATGAGCAGTTCTTC
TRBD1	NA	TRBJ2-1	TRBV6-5	CASRDRGRDNEQFF	TGTGCCAGCAGAGACAGGGGGCGGGACAATGAGCAGTTCTTC
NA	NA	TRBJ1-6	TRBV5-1	CASNPWGESNSPLHF	TGCGCCAGCAACCCGTGGGGGGAGAGTAATTCACCCCTCCACTTT
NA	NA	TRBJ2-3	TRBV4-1	CASSFHGLNTDTQYF	TGCGCCAGCAGCTTCCACGGACTGAACACAGATACGCAGTATTTT
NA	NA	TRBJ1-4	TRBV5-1	CASAKGDEKLFF	TGCGCCAGCGCGAAGGGGGATGAAAAACTGTTTTTT
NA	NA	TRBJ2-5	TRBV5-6	CASSSRGAGETQYF	TGTGCCAGCAGCTCCCGGGGGGCTGGGGAGACCCAGTACTTC
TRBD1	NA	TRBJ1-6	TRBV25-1	CASSGGTGSSYNSPLHF	TGTGCCAGCAGTGGGGGGACAGGGAGCTCCTATAATTCACCCCTCCACTTT
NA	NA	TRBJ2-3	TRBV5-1	CASSFASNTDTQYF	TGCGCCAGCAGCTTCGCGTCAAACACAGATACGCAGTATTTT
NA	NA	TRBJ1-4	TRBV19	CASALTGNEKLFF	TGTGCCAGTGCCTTGACGGGGAATGAAAAACTGTTTTTT
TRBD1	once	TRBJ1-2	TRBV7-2	CASSPLTGDYGYTF	TGTGCCAGCAGCCCCTTGACAGGGGACTATGGCTACACCTTC
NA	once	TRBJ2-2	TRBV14	CASSKQAGTNTGELFF	TGTGCCAGCAGCAAACAAGCGGGGACAAACACCGGGGAGCTGTTTTTT
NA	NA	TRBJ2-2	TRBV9	CASSATGRLTGELFF	TGTGCCAGCAGCGCGACAGGGAGGTTGACCGGGGAGCTGTTTTTT
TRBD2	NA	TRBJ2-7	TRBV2	CASQWVGGTYEQYF	TGTGCCTCTCAATGGGTGGGGGGGACCTACGAGCAGTACTTC
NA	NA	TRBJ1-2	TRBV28	CASRATGVSRYGYTF	TGTGCCAGCAGGGCCACGGGGGTATCGAGGTATGGCTACACCTTC
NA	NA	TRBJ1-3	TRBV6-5	CASLSRSGNTIYF	TGTGCCAGCCTCTCCCGCTCTGGAAACACCATATATTTT
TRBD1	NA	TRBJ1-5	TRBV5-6	CASSLGQGGNQPQHF	TGTGCCAGCAGCTTGGGACAGGGTGGCAATCAGCCCCAGCATTTT
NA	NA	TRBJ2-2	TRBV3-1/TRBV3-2	CASSPPVANTGELFF	TGTGCCAGCAGCCCGCCAGTGGCTAACACCGGGGAGCTGTTTTTT
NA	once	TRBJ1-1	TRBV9	CASSVATTSTEAFF	TGTGCCAGCAGCGTAGCTACGACTTCTACTGAAGCTTTCTTT
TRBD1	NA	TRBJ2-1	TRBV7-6	CASSSGTGSWSYNEQFF	TGTGCCAGCAGCTCCGGGACAGGGTCATGGTCCTACAATGAGCAGTTCTTC
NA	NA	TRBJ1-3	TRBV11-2	CASSHVGQGKGGNTIYF	TGTGCCAGCAGCCATGTGGGGCAGGGGAAGGGTGGAAACACCATATATTTT
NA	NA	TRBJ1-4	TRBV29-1	CSVAGGNEKLFF	TGCAGCGTTGCGGGGGGTAATGAAAAACTGTTTTTT
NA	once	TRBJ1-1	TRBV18	CASSPGRWPQAFF	TGTGCCAGCTCACCGGGGAGATGGCCTCAAGCTTTCTTT
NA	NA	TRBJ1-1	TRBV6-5	CASTGRGMNTEAFF	TGTGCCAGCACTGGAAGGGGAATGAACACTGAAGCTTTCTTT
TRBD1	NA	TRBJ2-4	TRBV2	CATGQGEAIQYF	TGTGCCACCGGACAGGGGGAGGCCATTCAGTACTTC
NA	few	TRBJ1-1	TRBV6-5	CASNRVGTEAFF	TGTGCCAGCAACAGGGTGGGCACTGAAGCTTTCTTT
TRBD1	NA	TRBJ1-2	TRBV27	CASSFIRGQGAYYGYTF	TGTGCCAGCAGTTTCATCAGGGGACAGGGGGCCTACTATGGCTACACCTTC
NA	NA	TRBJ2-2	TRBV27	CATSDTILLTGELFF	TGTGCCACCAGTGATACGATATTACTCACCGGGGAGCTGTTTTTT
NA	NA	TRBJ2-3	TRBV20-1	CSVKGADTQYF	TGCAGTGTTAAGGGGGCAGATACGCAGTATTTT
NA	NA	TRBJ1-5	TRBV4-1	CASSQDGLRWPQHF	TGCGCCAGCAGCCAAGACGGTCTTCGGTGGCCCCAGCATTTT
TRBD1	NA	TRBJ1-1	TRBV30	CAWSASRTGEAFF	TGTGCCTGGAGTGCATCCAGGACAGGAGAAGCTTTCTTT
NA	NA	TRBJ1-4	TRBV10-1	CASSESEVATNEKLFF	TGCGCCAGCAGTGAGTCAGAGGTTGCAACTAATGAAAAACTGTTTTTT